Shown below are 13 T cell receptor beta chains from a single sample sequenced in a study of blood T cells in healthy people across ages. It was with a sample-barcoded 5' primer and a J-beta primer mix that a second PCR of about 6 to 12 cycles was run. TCRdb re-called the 5' RACE reads through MiXCR, storing one row per CDR3 protein. In the table there are about 1,600,000 distinct CDR3 sequences, about 43% of which are singletons. Sequenced input: blood. These TCRs come from a woman younger than 30 in good health.

This clonotype has a handful of counts. The chain joins TRBV5-1 to TRBJ1-6; D possibly corresponds to TRBD1 (6 bases). The CDR3 has 16 amino acids. Trimming pared 4 bases from V and 5 bases from J, leaving 16 bases between. Germline lookup yields CDR1 SGHRS and CDR2 YFSETQ. The CDR3: CASSLVGQRDNSPLHF. The CDR3 DNA sequence: TGCGCCAGCAGCCTGGTAGGACAGAGAGATAATTCACCCCTCCACTTT.

This chain connects TRBV7-2 to TRBJ2-1; D gene unclear. The CDR3 is made up of 15 amino acids. Germline V gives CDR1 SGHTA, CDR2 FQGNSA. V gave up 1 base and J gave up 3 bases, with 10 bases separating them. Here the CDR3 reads CASSLGALDYNEQFF. Written as DNA, the CDR3 is TGTGCCAGCAGCTTAGGAGCCCTCGACTACAATGAGCAGTTCTTC.

This clonotype was seen a few times. In DNA, the CDR3 is TGTGCCAGCAGCCAAGATGGGTGGCAACGGGATACGCAGTATTTT. Translating it yields CASSQDGWQRDTQYF. This chain uses TRBV14 with TRBJ2-3; D is uncertain. Germline CDR1 and CDR2: SGHDN and FVKESK. CDR3 length: 15 amino acids. With 0 bases removed from V and 6 bases from J, the gap between germline ends came to 13 bases.

About this clonotype itself: A read error may produce the germline difference seen at one junction end. V is TRBV24-1 and J is TRBJ2-5; 8 nucleotides match TRBD1. CDR3 length: 16 amino acids. The germline V gene encodes CDR1 KGHDR and CDR2 SFDVKD. The CDR3 protein is CATSDFVGRGQETRYF. DNA of the CDR3: TGTGCCACCAGTGATTTCGTCGGCAGGGGGCAAGAGACCCGGTACTTC.

With regard to this clonotype: The junction shows a germline mismatch at one end, possibly a read error. The V gene is TRBV20-1, the J gene TRBJ2-5; 9 bases fit TRBD2. The closer fit of TRBJ2-7 to the DNA end suggests the J call may be wrong. Per germline, CDR1 DFQATT and CDR2 SNEGSKA (reference sequence). The CDR3 sequence is 12 residues long. CDR3 bases: TGCGGTGCTAGGCGGGAGGGCTACGAGCAGTACTTC. Translation gives CGARREGYEQYF.

J is TRBJ1-2 and V is TRBV5-1; no clear D. Germline V gene sequence: CDR1 SGHRS, CDR2 YFSETQ. This CDR3 is built from 15 residues. The V and J ends lost 0 bases and 6 bases respectively, with 15 bases between them. CDR3 DNA: TGCGCCAGCAGCTTGGAGGATGCCGCTGGGCATGGCTACACCTTC. It is translated as CASSLEDAAGHGYTF.

The CDR3 loop is CASSLVQGTGQPQHF. The CDR3 DNA is TGTGCCAGCAGCTTAGTGCAGGGAACAGGTCAGCCCCAGCATTTT. The genes are TRBV7-2 and TRBJ1-5; a possible D gene is TRBD1 (5 bases). The V end was cut by 1 base, the J end by 6 bases, with 13 bases between. The germline gives CDR1 SGHTA, CDR2 FQGNSA. The CDR3 consists of 15 residues. Supplemented by reference TRBV7-2 and TRBJ1-5, the full variable domain reads GAGVSQSPSNKVTEKGKDVELRCDPISGHTALYWYRQSLGQGLEFLIYFQGNSAPDKSGLPSDRFSAERTGGSVSTLTIQRTQQEDSAVYLCASSLVQGTGQPQHFGDGTRLSIL.

Points on this clonotype: It may be a read error: a sequence one base away is much more abundant. The chain combines TRBV2 with TRBJ2-3; a weak D match, TRBD2 (5 bases). This CDR3 comprises 14 residues. Per germline, CDR1 SNHLY and CDR2 FYNNEI. The germline V and J ends were trimmed by 5 bases and 3 bases, with 12 bases remaining between them. The CDR3 DNA follows: TGTGCCAGCAGTTTGACTATTCAGACAGATACGCAGTATTTT. Its translation: CASSLTIQTDTQYF.

The V call is TRBV29-1, the J call TRBJ2-7; D possibly uses TRBD1 or TRBD2 (5 bases each). The germline V gene has CDR1 SQVTM and CDR2 ANQGSEA. V gave up 8 bases and J gave up 0 bases, with 14 bases separating them. The CDR3 runs to 13 residues. The CDR3 sequence is CSIAPGSSYEQYF. CDR3 bases: TGCAGCATTGCCCCAGGGAGCTCCTACGAGCAGTACTTC.

The V call is TRBV5-1, the J call TRBJ1-2; D is possibly TRBD1 (6 bases). Looked up from germline, CDR1 is SGHRS and CDR2 is YFSETQ. Trimming took 4 bases from V and 6 from J, leaving 19 bases between them. The CDR3 spans 15 residues. This chain's CDR3 is CASSLTTGRLDGYTF. The DNA of the CDR3 is TGCGCCAGCAGCCTTACAACAGGGCGCCTAGATGGCTACACCTTC.

This clonotype was found a few times. The chain uses TRBV10-3 and TRBJ1-2; D gene ambiguous. Looked up from germline, CDR1 is ENHRY and CDR2 is SYGVKD. The CDR3 length is 14 residues. V lost 2 bases to trimming and J lost 4 bases, with 11 bases between them. For the CDR3, the DNA is TGTGCCATCAGTGAGACGGACCCTATCTATGGCTACACCTTC. Its translation is CAISETDPIYGYTF.

J is TRBJ2-3 and V is TRBV9; no clear D. This CDR3 contains 14 residues. Trimming shortened V by 0 bases and J by 2 bases, and 7 bases separated the two germline ends. The germline V gene has CDR1 SGDLS and CDR2 YYNGEE. CDR3 sequence reads: CASSVEQNTDTQYF. The CDR3 nucleotides read TGTGCCAGCAGCGTAGAACAGAACACAGATACGCAGTATTTT. Filled out from reference TRBV9 and TRBJ2-3, the complete variable domain reads DSGVTQTPKHLITATGQRVTLRCSPRSGDLSVYWYQQSLDQGLQFLIQYYNGEERAKGNILERFSAQQFPDLHSELNLSSLELGDSALYFCASSVEQNTDTQYFGPGTRLTVL.

The chain is built from TRBV28 and TRBJ1-4, with 10 nucleotides matching TRBD1. Trimming cost V 3 bases and J 5 bases; bases outside gene matches: 12. The CDR3 has 18 residues. CDR1 MDHEN and CDR2 SYDVKM come from the germline V gene. The CDR3 region is CASSFFRDRGRGNEKLFF. The CDR3 DNA is TGTGCCAGCAGTTTTTTCCGGGACAGGGGTCGGGGAAATGAAAAACTGTTTTTT.